The clone carrying this T cell receptor beta chain turned up a few times. Its antigen is still unknown. Amplified TCR beta CDR3 regions derived from RNA transcripts. Initially, a first-round RT-PCR of the TCR CDR3 employed the HTBI primer set. One entry per CDR3 protein results from TCRdb running MiXCR on the multiplex PCR reads. Seen here are approximately 400,000 distinct CDR3 sequences, just under 15% observed once, and the top ten hold approximately 32%. The sample is drawn from a study of T cells in Graves' hyperthyroidism and ophthalmopathy. General study results and limits: Within blood appeared most thyroid clonotypes that had expanded above 0.001. The authors' 13 V-J model separated ophthalmopathy from stable hyperthyroidism.

Germline-derived CDR1 and CDR2 are MNHNS and SASEGT. CDR3 length equals 15 residues. V lost 5 bases and J 1 base, leaving 12 bases between the germline ends. This sample holds PBMCs from approximately 9 ml fresh peripheral blood. The source of this sequence is a woman between 25 and 40 years old with Graves' hyperthyroidism. This chain links TRBV6-1 with TRBJ1-5; the D gene is possibly TRBD1 (5 bases). The sequenced sample consisted of blood. The CDR3 loop reads CASSTSGGSNQPQHF. CDR3 DNA: TGTGCCAGCAGTACCTCCGGGGGGAGCAATCAGCCCCAGCATTTT.